One and the same sample provided the 2 T cell receptor beta chains below, sequenced in a study of T cell changes during pregnancy in multiple sclerosis. Libraries were prepared by immunoSEQ multiplex PCR; TCRdb keeps only in-frame clonotypes and omits some of them. The top ten hold 0.7% to 0.9% of the sample, which has over 80,000 clones, 90% seen once. Sequenced here: peripheral blood, sampled in the second trimester of pregnancy. These receptor sequences come from a female donor in good health, enrolled as a control in a pregnancy study.

The V gene is TRBV10-3, the J gene TRBJ1-2; D is perhaps TRBD1 (5 bases). The CDR3 runs to 16 residues. The V and J ends lost 4 bases and 4 bases respectively, with 19 bases between them. The germline V gene encodes CDR1 ENHRY and CDR2 SYGVKD. The CDR3, as DNA: TGTGCCATCAGTGGTGGGGGGGGAGGGATCTTCTATGGCTACACCTTC. Its protein product is CAISGGGGGIFYGYTF.

The CDR3 nucleotides are TGTGCCAGCCAAACAGGGGATCGTCAGCCCCAGCATTTT. Protein sequence: CASQTGDRQPQHF. V gene TRBV19 combines with J gene TRBJ1-5; 7 bases are shared with TRBD1. Germline CDR1 LNHDA, CDR2 SQIVND (reference sequence). V was clipped by 9 bases and J by 6 bases; unmatched bases: 8. CDR3 length equals 13 residues.